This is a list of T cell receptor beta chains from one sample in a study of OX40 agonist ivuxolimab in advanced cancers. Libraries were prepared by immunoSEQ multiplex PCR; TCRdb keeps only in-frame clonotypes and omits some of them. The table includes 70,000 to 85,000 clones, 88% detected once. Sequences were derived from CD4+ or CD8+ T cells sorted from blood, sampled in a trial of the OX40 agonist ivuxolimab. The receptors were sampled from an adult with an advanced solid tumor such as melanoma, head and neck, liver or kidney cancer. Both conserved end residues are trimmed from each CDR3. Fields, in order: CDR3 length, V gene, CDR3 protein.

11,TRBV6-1,ASRRTVNTEAF
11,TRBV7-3,ASSLPGTNEQF
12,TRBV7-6,ASRSTGNSGELF
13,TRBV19,ASSIVTGTNQPQH
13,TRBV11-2,ASSLVGNSGNTIY
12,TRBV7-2,ASSIRASQETQY
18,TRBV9,ASSPKIATSGRAGYNEQF
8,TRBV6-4,ASRELGQF
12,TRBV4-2,ASSQVQGTHGYT
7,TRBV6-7,ASSTPKY
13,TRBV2,ASRLTSGPAYEQY
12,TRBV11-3,ASTGTGGWNEQY
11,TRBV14,ASSQVGYSVEF
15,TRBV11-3,ASTGVSSGSVRYTQY
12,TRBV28,ASSFPRGRTEAF
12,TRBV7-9,ASSPPNRGPEAF
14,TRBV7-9,ASSLGTAVSNQPQH
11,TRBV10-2,ASSESQGLKLF
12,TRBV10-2,ASSGAMPYTEAF
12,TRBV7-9,ASSLGHLTDTQY
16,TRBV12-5,ASGLGGTGGGGANVLT
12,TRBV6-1,ASRGGQGGYGYT
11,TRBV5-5,ASSWPGKETQY
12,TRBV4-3,ASSQDLIQNEQF
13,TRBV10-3,AISDPGFPSYEQY
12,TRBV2,ASTQVTGSAGYT
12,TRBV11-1,ASSHADRGNEAF
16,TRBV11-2,ASSLDRGARSLNTEAF
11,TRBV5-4,ASSLDRGNEQY
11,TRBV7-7,ASALDGDNEQF
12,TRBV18,ASSETGYELEAF
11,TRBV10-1,ASRGQPNTEAF
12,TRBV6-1,ASSDIWGGVGYT
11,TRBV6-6,ASRGHFIDEQF
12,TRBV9,ASRAGQGDTEAF
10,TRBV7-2,ASSLDFAEQY
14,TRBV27,ASSLFGGAMNTEAF
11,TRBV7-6,ASSLVQDNTQY
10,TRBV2,ASDRINTEAF
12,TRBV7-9,ASSSLAGAGELF
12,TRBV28,ASSSSQHSSPQH
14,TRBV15,ATSRDLEGIPYEQY
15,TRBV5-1,ASSFLGEFTGANVLT
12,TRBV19,ASSILTGTYGYT
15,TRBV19,ASSILPSGGAARTQY
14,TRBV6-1,ASSVLNRGLNSPLH
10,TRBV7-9,ASSLRDEKLF
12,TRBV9,ASSVDQLSYGYT
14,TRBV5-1,ASSLEGRATNTEAF
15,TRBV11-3,ASSLVAGGLGAVEQY
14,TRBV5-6,ASSLMFQVVHNEQF
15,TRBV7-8,ASSLAVDPGAKNIQY
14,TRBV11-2,ASSLESSGFPYEQY
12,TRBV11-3,ASSLYPGQETQY